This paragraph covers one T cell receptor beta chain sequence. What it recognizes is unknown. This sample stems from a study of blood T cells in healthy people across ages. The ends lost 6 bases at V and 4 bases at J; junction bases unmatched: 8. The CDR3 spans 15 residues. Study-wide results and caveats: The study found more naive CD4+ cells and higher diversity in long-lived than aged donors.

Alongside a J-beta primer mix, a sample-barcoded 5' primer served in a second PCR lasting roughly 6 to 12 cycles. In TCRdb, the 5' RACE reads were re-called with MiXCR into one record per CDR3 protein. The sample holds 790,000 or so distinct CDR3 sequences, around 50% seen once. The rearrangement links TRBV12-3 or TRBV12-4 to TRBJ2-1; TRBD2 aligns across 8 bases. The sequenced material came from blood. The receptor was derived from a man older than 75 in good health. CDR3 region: CASRESGREYNEQFF. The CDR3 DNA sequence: TGTGCCAGCAGAGAGAGCGGGAGAGAGTACAATGAGCAGTTCTTC.